The 16 T cell receptor beta chains below come from one sample, sequenced in a study of cytomegalovirus exposure and HLA in healthy donors (dated 2017 in TCRdb). The method was the immunoSEQ multiplex PCR assay. For the multiplex PCR, a mixture combining 60 forward primers for TCR Vbeta segments and 13 reverse primers for TCR Jbeta segments was used. Held by TCRdb, this immuneACCESS table contains in-frame sequences only and omits some clones. Under half of the omission traces to an unresolved V gene where checked; the cause of the rest is unknown. The sample records some 100,000 clones, under 80% of which are singletons. The top ten constitute over 7% of the sample. The sequenced material came from PBMCs. The receptors were sampled from a woman aged 50 to 65 in good health and CMV-seropositive.

This rearrangement joins TRBV5-6 to TRBJ2-2, with 10 nucleotides matching TRBD2. The V segment lost 3 bases and the J segment 5 bases; nucleotides outside the gene matches: 7. CDR1 and CDR2 (germline): SGHDT, YYEEEE. This CDR3 is 16 amino acids long. CDR3: CASSSVLAGVTGELFF. The CDR3 DNA reads as TGTGCCAGCAGCTCGGTCCTAGCGGGAGTTACCGGGGAGCTGTTTTTT.

The chain couples TRBV18 to TRBJ2-2, with D perhaps matching TRBD2 (6 bases). Trimming took 3 bases from V and 4 from J, leaving 15 bases between them. This CDR3 is 16 amino acids long. Germline values: CDR1 KGHSH, CDR2 LQKENI. The CDR3: CASSPPSGGSTGELFF. In nucleotides, the CDR3 is TGTGCCAGCTCACCCCCCTCCGGGGGTAGCACCGGGGAGCTGTTTTTT.

This rearrangement joins TRBV19 to TRBJ1-1; 9 nucleotides match TRBD1. With 7 bases clipped from V and 6 bases from J, the junction kept 9 bases outside the gene matches. CDR3 length: 14 residues. Germline CDR1 and CDR2: LNHDA and SQIVND (reference sequence). CDR3 nucleotide sequence: TGTGCCAGTACTGAGGACAGGGGAGGGTCTGAAGCTTTCTTT. This gives the protein CASTEDRGGSEAFF.

The rearrangement links TRBV12-5 to TRBJ2-4; no firm D call. The CDR3 is 14 residues long. The germline CDR1 and CDR2 sequences are LGHNT and FRNRAP. V lost 2 bases, J lost 0 bases, and 5 bases lay in between. The CDR3 region is CASGLTEAKNIQYF. In DNA form, the CDR3 reads TGTGCTAGTGGTTTGACAGAAGCCAAAAACATTCAGTACTTC. The full variable domain, its missing parts supplied by reference TRBV12-5 and TRBJ2-4, is DARVTQTPRHKVTEMGQEVTMRCQPILGHNTVFWYRQTMMQGLELLAYFRNRAPLDDSGMPKDRFSAEMPDATLATLKIQPSEPRDSAVYFCASGLTEAKNIQYFGAGTRLSVL.

This clone was observed once. This chain uses TRBV11-3 with TRBJ2-3; D gene uncertain. Germline CDR1 reads SGHNT; CDR2 reads YENEEA. The CDR3 has 14 residues. Trimming shortened V by 2 bases and J by 0 bases, and 6 bases separated the two germline ends. CDR3 nucleotides: TGTGCCAGCAGCTTAACGAGTAGCACAGATACGCAGTATTTT. As protein: CASSLTSSTDTQYF.

The chain carries TRBV6-5 and TRBJ1-6; D not resolved. Deletions cut 3 bases from V and 7 bases from J, with 10 bases between. The CDR3 runs 14 residues. Germline V gene lookup returns CDR1 MNHEY and CDR2 SVGAGI. CDR3: CASSYGQLNSPLHF. The CDR3 DNA reads as TGTGCCAGCAGTTATGGGCAGCTGAATTCACCCCTCCACTTT.

The V gene is TRBV4-3, the J gene TRBJ2-1; TRBD2 aligns across 9 bases. Germline assignment: CDR1 LGHNA and CDR2 YSLEER. Losses at the gene ends were 1 base for V and 4 bases for J; bases not matched to a gene: 5. The CDR3 is 16 residues long. The CDR3 is CASSQVSGSRYNEQFF. CDR3 in DNA: TGCGCCAGCAGCCAAGTTAGCGGGAGTAGATACAATGAGCAGTTCTTC.

Only one count was recorded for this clone. V usage is TRBV10-3 and J usage is TRBJ2-7; perhaps TRBD2 as D (6 bases). This CDR3 contains 16 residues. Germline CDR1 ENHRY, CDR2 SYGVKD. Trimming pared 0 bases from V and 6 bases from J, leaving 18 bases between. In DNA, the CDR3 is TGTGCCATCAGTGAGTCGGGGATGGAGCGGGCGGTCGAGCAGTACTTC. It is translated as CAISESGMERAVEQYF.

The chain carries TRBV19 and TRBJ1-2, with D possibly TRBD1 on 6 matching bases. The CDR3 sequence is 13 residues long. V was clipped by 4 bases and J by 4 bases, with 10 bases between them. Germline assignment: CDR1 LNHDA and CDR2 SQIVND (reference sequence). The CDR3 nucleotides read TGTGCCAGTAGTAAATCGGACAGCTATGGCTACACCTTC. Protein sequence: CASSKSDSYGYTF.

The table lists this clone with a count of one. One end of the junction fails to match germline, which may point to a read error. The chain links TRBV6-5 to TRBJ1-3; no definite D call. The CDR3 runs to 15 residues. CDR1 and CDR2 (germline): MNHEY, SVGAGI. The CDR3 coding sequence is TGTGCCATCAGTTTTTATCAGATATCTGGAAACACCATATATTTT. Its protein is CAISFYQISGNTIYF.

The sample holds one count of this clone. CDR3 protein: CAIQGLAASYEQYF. The CDR3 DNA reads as TGTGCCATCCAAGGACTAGCGGCTTCCTACGAGCAGTACTTC. The V call is TRBV28, the J call TRBJ2-7; 10 nucleotides line up with TRBD2. Looked up from germline, CDR1 is MDHEN and CDR2 is SYDVKM. The CDR3 runs 14 residues. The ends lost 10 bases at V and 1 base at J; junction bases unmatched: 7.

The rearrangement uses TRBV9 and TRBJ1-2; TRBD1 aligns across 10 bases. After removal of 0 bases from V and 5 bases from J, the junction contained 4 bases not matched to a gene. Germline CDR1 reads SGDLS; CDR2 reads YYNGEE. This CDR3 has 15 amino acids. This CDR3 reads CASSVGGDRGYGYTF. The CDR3 DNA follows: TGTGCCAGCAGCGTAGGCGGGGACAGGGGTTATGGCTACACCTTC.

The chain couples TRBV9 to TRBJ2-6; D possibly corresponds to TRBD2 (5 bases). The V and J ends lost 3 bases and 1 base respectively, with 11 bases between them. Germline V gene lookup returns CDR1 SGDLS and CDR2 YYNGEE. This CDR3 has 16 amino acids. Here the CDR3 reads CASSESLGSGANVLTF. The CDR3 nucleotides are TGTGCCAGCAGCGAATCACTAGGGTCTGGGGCCAACGTCCTGACTTTC.

The rearrangement links TRBV5-4 to TRBJ2-3; D is uncertain. From germline, CDR1 is SGHNT and CDR2 YYREEE (reference sequence). The CDR3 is 13 residues long. The germline V and J ends were trimmed by 5 bases and 3 bases, with 10 bases remaining between them. CDR3 bases: TGTGCCAGCAGTAATCGCGCTACAGATACGCAGTATTTT. Amino acids: CASSNRATDTQYF. Using reference TRBV5-4 and TRBJ2-3 for the parts outside the CDR3, the full variable domain is ETGVTQSPTHLIKTRGQQVTLRCSSQSGHNTVSWYQQALGQGPQFIFQYYREEENGRGNFPPRFSGLQFPNYSSELNVNALELDDSALYLCASSNRATDTQYFGPGTRLTVL.

The J gene is TRBJ2-6, the V gene TRBV10-3; TRBD2 matches 7 bases. The germline gives CDR1 ENHRY, CDR2 SYGVKD. V shed 10 bases and J 0 bases; nucleotides not matched to a gene: 12. There are 17 residues in the CDR3. This CDR3 reads CATTTGGSSSGANVLTF. The CDR3 DNA follows: TGTGCCACCACCACTGGCGGGAGTAGCTCTGGGGCCAACGTCCTGACTTTC.

There are a few counts of this clone. V is TRBV14 and J is TRBJ2-4; 7 positions agree with TRBD2. Per the germline V gene, CDR1 is SGHDN and CDR2 is FVKESK. J was trimmed by 13 bases and V by 1 base; bases with no gene match: 4. The CDR3 totals 12 residues. The CDR3 loop reads CASSQGTSPQYF. The CDR3 nucleotides are TGTGCCAGCAGCCAAGGGACTAGTCCCCAGTACTTC.